Here is one TCR beta chain with its context. Its antigen is currently unknown. Germline CDR1 MNHNS, CDR2 SASEGT. The length of the CDR3 is 16 residues. V lost 6 bases and J lost 6, with 24 bases in between. This sample was taken from a study of T-cell reconstitution after alpha-beta-depleted transplantation in children. Study findings and constraints: When one year had passed after transplant, most T-cell counts and diversity came from newly produced T cells. Diversity of TCRbeta at day 60 was high in some patients, arising from surviving recipient T cells and thymic progenitors. As was reported, about two months after transplant, alpha-beta T cells came from several hundred expanded graft clones.

Researchers prepared the TCRbeta library using unique molecular identifiers, the study reports. TCRdb analysed the PCR reads with MiXCR anew, one entry per CDR3 protein. The table records about 210,000 distinct CDR3 sequences, approximately 15% of them present only once. The TCR sequence derives from a male patient aged 2-10 years who had a stem cell transplant for acute lymphoblastic leukemia, so the T cells may come from the graft donor. Sequences were derived from PBMCs, mostly from graft donor cells, sampled 360 days after TCRalphabeta/CD19-depleted stem cell transplant. This chain links TRBV6-1 with TRBJ2-7, with TRBD1 as a possible D gene (6 bases). CDR3 region: CASSQVPGTSAFEQYF. CDR3 in DNA: TGTGCCAGCAGCCAAGTCCCCGGGACATCCGCCTTCGAGCAGTACTTC.